The sequence of this T cell receptor (beta chain) was determined in a study of blood T cell repertoires in COVID-19. In the study overall: The samples span acute and convalescent COVID-19 from the United States, Italy and Spain.

In the source study's methods: For nucleated cells, counts were estimated from reference gene primer amplification. Sequencing used immunoSEQ multiplex PCR; TCRdb keeps in-frame clones, though not all of them. V, J and clone size are taken as reported in that table, and D and trimming were inferred from the DNA itself. Among 200,000 to 250,000 clones listed, roughly 85% were seen once. This clone was observed once. The sequence was collected from a woman between 18 and 30 years old who had recovered from COVID-19. The sequencing sample was made of peripheral blood.

CDR3 loop: CASSRGSDNSPLHF. The CDR3 nucleotides are TGTGCCAGCTCCAGGGGATCGGATAATTCACCCCTCCACTTT. The chain carries TRBV19 and TRBJ1-6, with D perhaps matching TRBD1 (6 bases). V was pared by 9 bases and J by 5 bases, with 14 bases between. The length of the CDR3 is 14 residues. The germline gives CDR1 LNHDA, CDR2 SQIVND (reference sequence).